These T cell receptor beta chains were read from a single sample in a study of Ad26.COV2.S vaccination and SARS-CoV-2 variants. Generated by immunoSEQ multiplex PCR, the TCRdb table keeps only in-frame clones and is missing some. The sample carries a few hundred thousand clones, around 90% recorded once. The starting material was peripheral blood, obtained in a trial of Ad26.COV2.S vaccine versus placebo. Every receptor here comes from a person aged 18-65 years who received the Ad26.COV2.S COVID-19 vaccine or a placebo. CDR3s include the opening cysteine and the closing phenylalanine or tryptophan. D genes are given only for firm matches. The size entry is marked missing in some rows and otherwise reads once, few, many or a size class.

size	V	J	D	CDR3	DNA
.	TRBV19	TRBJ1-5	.	CASSTRSGEPQHF	TGTGCCAGTAGTACTAGAAGCGGGGAGCCCCAGCATTTT
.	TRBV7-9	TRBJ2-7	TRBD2	CASSFSGEAYEQYF	TGTGCCAGCAGCTTTAGCGGGGAGGCCTACGAGCAGTACTTC
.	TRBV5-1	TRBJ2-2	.	CASSLRILTNTGELFF	TGCGCCAGCAGCTTGAGAATCCTCACGAACACCGGGGAGCTGTTTTTT
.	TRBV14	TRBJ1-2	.	CASSQVGTPRDYTF	TGTGCCAGCAGCCAAGTAGGGACCCCTAGGGACTACACCTTC
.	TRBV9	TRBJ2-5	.	CASSVGYRDVETQYF	TGTGCCAGCAGCGTTGGATACAGGGACGTAGAGACCCAGTACTTC
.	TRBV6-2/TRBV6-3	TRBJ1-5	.	CASSYPWEGNQPQHF	TGTGCCAGCAGTTACCCATGGGAGGGGAATCAGCCCCAGCATTTT
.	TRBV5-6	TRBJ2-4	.	CASSFGPKGYIQYF	TGTGCCAGCAGCTTTGGCCCGAAAGGATACATTCAGTACTTC
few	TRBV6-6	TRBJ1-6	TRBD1	CASIEQGQARPLHF	TGTGCCAGCATCGAACAGGGACAGGCTAGACCCCTCCACTTT
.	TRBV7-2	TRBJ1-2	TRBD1	CASSLQVIQGAYGYTF	TGTGCCAGCAGTCTACAAGTAATCCAGGGGGCGTATGGCTACACCTTC
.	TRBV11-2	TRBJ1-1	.	CASCPRSNTEAFF	TGTGCCAGCTGTCCCCGGTCGAACACTGAAGCTTTCTTT
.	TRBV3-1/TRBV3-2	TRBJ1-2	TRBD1	CASSPDREHGYTF	TGTGCCAGCAGCCCGGACAGGGAACATGGCTACACCTTC
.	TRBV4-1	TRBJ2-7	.	CASSQDSGFYEQYF	TGCGCCAGCAGCCAAGACTCGGGATTCTACGAGCAGTACTTC
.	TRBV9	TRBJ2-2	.	CASTPRYGGTGELFF	TGTGCCAGCACCCCCCGTTACGGGGGCACCGGGGAGCTGTTTTTT
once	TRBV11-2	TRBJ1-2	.	CASSLEGGSGLRANYGYTF	TGTGCCAGCAGCTTAGAAGGTGGGTCAGGACTCCGGGCTAACTATGGCTACACCTTC
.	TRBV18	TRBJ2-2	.	CASSPGLSSGELFF	TGTGCCAGCTCACCAGGTCTCAGTTCCGGGGAGCTGTTTTTT
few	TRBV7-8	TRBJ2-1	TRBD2	CASSPLWSGGAPLNEQFF	TGTGCCAGCAGCCCCCTTTGGAGCGGGGGGGCCCCCTTGAATGAGCAGTTCTTC
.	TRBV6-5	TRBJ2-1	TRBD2	CASSSSGGANEQFF	TGTGCCAGCAGTTCTAGCGGGGGGGCAAATGAGCAGTTCTTC
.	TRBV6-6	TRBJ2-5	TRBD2	CASSSLAGGVAETQYF	TGTGCCAGCAGTTCACTAGCGGGGGGGGTAGCAGAGACCCAGTACTTC
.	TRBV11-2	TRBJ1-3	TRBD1	CASSFGGQGSGNTIYF	TGTGCCAGCAGCTTCGGGGGACAGGGCTCTGGAAACACCATATATTTT
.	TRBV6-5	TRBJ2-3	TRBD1	CASSPGRTGTQYF	TGTGCCAGCAGTCCCGGCAGGACAGGGACGCAGTATTTT
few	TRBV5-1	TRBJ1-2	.	CASSPNSNGYTF	TGCGCCAGCAGCCCTAATTCAAATGGCTACACCTTC
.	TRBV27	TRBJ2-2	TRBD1	CASSQDRTGSIGELFF	TGTGCCAGCAGCCAAGATCGGACAGGGTCCATCGGGGAGCTGTTTTTT
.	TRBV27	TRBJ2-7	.	CASSLGLGAEQYF	TGTGCCAGCAGTTTAGGGTTAGGGGCCGAGCAGTACTTC
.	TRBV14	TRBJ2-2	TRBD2	CASSQELAGGRTGELFF	TGTGCCAGCAGCCAAGAGTTGGCGGGGGGGCGCACCGGGGAGCTGTTTTTT
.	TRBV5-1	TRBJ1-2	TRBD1	CASSTRTGAANYGYTF	TGCGCCAGCAGCACCCGTACAGGGGCAGCTAACTATGGCTACACCTTC
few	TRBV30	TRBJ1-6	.	CAWSPDVGSYNSPLHF	TGTGCCTGGAGTCCCGACGTCGGCTCCTATAATTCACCCCTCCACTTT
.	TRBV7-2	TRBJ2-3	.	CASSFGGPGTDTQYF	TGTGCCAGCAGCTTTGGAGGGCCCGGCACAGATACGCAGTATTTT
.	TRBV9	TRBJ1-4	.	CASSVASQGTNEKLFF	TGTGCCAGCAGCGTAGCCTCACAGGGTACTAATGAAAAACTGTTTTTT
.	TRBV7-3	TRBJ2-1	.	CASSLRGDNEQFF	TGTGCCAGCAGCTTGAGGGGGGACAATGAGCAGTTCTTC
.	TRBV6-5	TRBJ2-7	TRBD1	CASSSLGQGNYEQYF	TGTGCCAGCAGTAGCCTCGGACAGGGAAACTACGAGCAGTACTTC
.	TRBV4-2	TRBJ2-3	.	CASRPRQAPSIADTQYF	TGTGCCAGCAGACCCCGACAGGCACCGTCGATAGCAGATACGCAGTATTTT
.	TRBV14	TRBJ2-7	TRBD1	CASSQPDRDYEQYF	TGTGCCAGCAGCCAACCGGACAGGGACTACGAGCAGTACTTC
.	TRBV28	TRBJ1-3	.	CASSRGAGNTIYF	TGTGCCAGCAGCCGGGGAGCTGGAAACACCATATATTTT
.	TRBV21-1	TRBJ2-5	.	CASSRGCGGGKETQYF	TGTGCCAGCAGCAGAGGATGTGGAGGGGGTAAAGAGACCCAGTACTTC
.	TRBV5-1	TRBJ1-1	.	CASSLQENTEAFF	TGCGCCAGCAGCCTACAGGAAAACACTGAAGCTTTCTTT
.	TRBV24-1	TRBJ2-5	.	CATSDLGQRGQETQYF	TGTGCCACCAGTGATTTGGGCCAAAGGGGGCAAGAGACCCAGTACTTC
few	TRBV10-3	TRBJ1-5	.	CAISVTDSNQPQHF	TGTGCCATCAGTGTGACAGATAGCAATCAGCCCCAGCATTTT
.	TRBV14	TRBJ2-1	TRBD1	CASSQEDRGDNEQFF	TGTGCCAGCAGCCAAGAAGACAGGGGGGACAATGAGCAGTTCTTC
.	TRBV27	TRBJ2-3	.	CASSSPNAGLEYTQYF	TGTGCCAGCAGTTCCCCAAACGCGGGGTTAGAATATACGCAGTATTTT
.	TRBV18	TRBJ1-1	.	CASSPLEHWNTEAFF	TGTGCCAGCTCACCACTTGAGCACTGGAACACTGAAGCTTTCTTT
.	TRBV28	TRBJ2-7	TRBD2	CASNPVEVGSGGTYTYEQYF	TGTGCCAGCAACCCCGTGGAGGTGGGTAGCGGGGGGACATATACCTACGAGCAGTACTTC
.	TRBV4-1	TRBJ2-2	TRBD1	CASSLQGAGTGELFF	TGCGCCAGCAGCCTACAGGGGGCAGGCACCGGGGAGCTGTTTTTT
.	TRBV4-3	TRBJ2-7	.	CASSQDPGSYEQYF	TGCGCCAGCAGCCAAGACCCGGGTAGCTACGAGCAGTACTTC
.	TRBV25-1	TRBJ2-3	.	CATRAATDTQYF	TGTGCCACGAGGGCCGCCACAGATACGCAGTATTTT
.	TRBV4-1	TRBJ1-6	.	CASSVTNSPLHF	TGCGCCAGCAGCGTCACTAATTCACCCCTCCACTTT
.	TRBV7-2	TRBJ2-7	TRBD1	CASRQDRGHEQYF	TGTGCCAGCAGACAAGACAGGGGACACGAGCAGTACTTC
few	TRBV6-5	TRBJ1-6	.	CASSYDRDNSPLHF	TGTGCCAGCAGTTACGACAGAGATAATTCACCCCTCCACTTT
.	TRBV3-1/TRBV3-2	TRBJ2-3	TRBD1	CASSRLTGGTDTQYF	TGTGCCAGCAGCCGCCTGACAGGGGGCACAGATACGCAGTATTTT
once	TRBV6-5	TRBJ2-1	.	CASSYEGHITYNEQFF	TGTGCCAGCAGTTACGAGGGACACATAACCTACAATGAGCAGTTCTTC
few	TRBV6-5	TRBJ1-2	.	CASSPNSYGYTF	TGTGCCAGCAGTCCAAACAGCTATGGCTACACCTTC
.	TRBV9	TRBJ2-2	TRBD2	CASSPRLAGSNTGELFF	TGTGCCAGCAGCCCCAGGCTAGCGGGGTCGAACACCGGGGAGCTGTTTTTT
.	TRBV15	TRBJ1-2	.	CATSRDRGPNYGYTF	TGTGCCACCAGCAGAGATCGGGGTCCTAACTATGGCTACACCTTC
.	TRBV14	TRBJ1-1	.	CASSFEGTEAFF	TGTGCCAGCAGCTTCGAGGGCACTGAAGCTTTCTTT
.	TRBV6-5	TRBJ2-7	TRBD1	CASSRGQGPYEQYF	TGTGCCAGCAGTAGAGGACAGGGACCCTACGAGCAGTACTTC